Listed here are 7 T cell receptor beta chains from one sample, sequenced in a study of T cell responses to AZD1222 COVID-19 vaccine. Libraries were prepared by immunoSEQ multiplex PCR; TCRdb keeps only in-frame clonotypes and omits some of them. There are about 210,000 clones in the sample; roughly 94% occur only once, and over 1.5% lies in the top ten. This sample comprised peripheral blood, obtained 28 days after the second dose of the MenACWY control vaccine. The receptor source for this set is an adult who received the MenACWY meningococcal vaccine as a control.

The V and J genes are TRBV28 and TRBJ1-4; D is unresolved. V gave up 8 bases and J gave up 5 bases, with 15 bases separating them. Per germline, CDR1 MDHEN and CDR2 SYDVKM. CDR3 length: 14 residues. CDR3 sequence: CASFGERVNEKLFF. CDR3 in DNA: TGTGCCAGCTTCGGGGAAAGGGTGAATGAAAAACTGTTTTTT.

The rearrangement uses TRBV19 and TRBJ2-2; 11 nucleotides match TRBD1. The CDR3 is made up of 16 amino acids. Germline V CDR1 and CDR2: LNHDA, SQIVND (reference sequence). V lost 5 bases, J lost 7 bases, and 9 bases stayed unmatched. The CDR3 nucleotides are TGTGCCAGTAGTCCCTGGACAGGGGGCGGTGGCGGGGAGCTGTTTTTT. It specifies CASSPWTGGGGGELFF.

The rearrangement links TRBV18 to TRBJ2-7; 9 bases map to TRBD1. Per germline, CDR1 KGHSH and CDR2 LQKENI. The ends lost 0 bases at V and 1 base at J; junction bases unmatched: 1. The length of the CDR3 is 15 residues. CDR3 in amino acids: CASSPPGQGSYEQYF. The CDR3 DNA follows: TGTGCCAGCTCACCACCGGGACAGGGATCCTACGAGCAGTACTTC.

The chain couples TRBV19 to TRBJ1-1; the D gene is possibly TRBD1 (5 bases). Per germline, CDR1 LNHDA and CDR2 SQIVND (reference sequence). V dropped 3 bases and J dropped 4 bases, with 24 bases sitting between them. The CDR3 spans 18 residues. The CDR3 nucleotides read TGTGCCAGTAGTATTTCCGGGACCGGTGTTTCTGGGACCACTGAAGCTTTCTTT. Amino acids: CASSISGTGVSGTTEAFF.

This clone occurred once. The J gene is TRBJ1-2, the V gene TRBV5-1, with 7 bases identical to TRBD1. Germline loops: CDR1 SGHRS, CDR2 YFSETQ. The length of the CDR3 is 13 residues. Trimming took 4 bases from V and 4 from J; bases not matched to a gene: 4. CDR3 region: CASSEGAGYGYTF. CDR3 DNA: TGCGCCAGCAGCGAGGGGGCTGGCTATGGCTACACCTTC.

The rearrangement links TRBV23-1 to TRBJ2-7; D gene ambiguous. TRBV23-1 is recorded as an ORF, its role being uncertain. This CDR3 contains 11 residues. V was trimmed by 0 bases and J by 7 bases, leaving 4 bases between them. The DNA for the CDR3 is TGCGCCAGCAGTCAATCAGGGGAGCAGTACTTC. Residues: CASSQSGEQYF.

The V and J genes are TRBV9 and TRBJ2-1, with TRBD2 matching over 9 bases. This CDR3 is 15 amino acids long. Germline lookup yields CDR1 SGDLS and CDR2 YYNGEE. J gave up 7 bases and V 4 bases, and 9 bases lay outside the gene matches. Here the CDR3 reads CASSPIAGEGNEQFF. CDR3 nucleotides: TGTGCCAGCAGCCCGATAGCGGGGGAGGGGAATGAGCAGTTCTTC.